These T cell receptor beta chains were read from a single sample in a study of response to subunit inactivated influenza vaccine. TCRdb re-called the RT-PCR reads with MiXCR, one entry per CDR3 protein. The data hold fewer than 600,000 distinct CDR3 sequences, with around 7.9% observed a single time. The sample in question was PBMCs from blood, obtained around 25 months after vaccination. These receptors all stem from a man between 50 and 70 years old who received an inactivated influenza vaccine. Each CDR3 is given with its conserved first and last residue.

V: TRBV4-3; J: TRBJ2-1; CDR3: CASSHAGRNNEQFF
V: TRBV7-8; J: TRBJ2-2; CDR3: CASSLVGQGGSGELFF
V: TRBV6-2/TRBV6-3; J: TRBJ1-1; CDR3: CASSYSGSRAFF
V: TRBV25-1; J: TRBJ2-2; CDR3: CASSDGTSFAGELFF
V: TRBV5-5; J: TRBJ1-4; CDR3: CASSQPGTNEKLFF
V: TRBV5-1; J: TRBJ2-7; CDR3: CASSFSPSGIPGLAVSSYEQYF
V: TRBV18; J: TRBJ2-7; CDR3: CASSPGRSTYEQYF
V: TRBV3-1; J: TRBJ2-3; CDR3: CASSQDIGGISTDTQYF
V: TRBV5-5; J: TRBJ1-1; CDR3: CASSLGWDRVYTEAFF
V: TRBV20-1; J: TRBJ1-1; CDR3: CSASRGSAEAFF
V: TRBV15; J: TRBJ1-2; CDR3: CATSREQLYGYTF
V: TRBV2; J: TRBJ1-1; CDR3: CASRDPGNYEAFF
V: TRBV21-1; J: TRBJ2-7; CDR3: CASSNTYEQYF
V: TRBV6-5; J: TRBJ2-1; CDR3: CASSYRTSFNEQFF
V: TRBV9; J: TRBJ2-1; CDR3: CASSVSGRLNNEQFF
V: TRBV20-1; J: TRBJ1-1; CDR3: CSARPSGAGRTEAFF
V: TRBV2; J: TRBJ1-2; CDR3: CASRGRGHGVVNYGYTF
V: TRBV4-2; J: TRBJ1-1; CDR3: CASSQEISGVGMNTEAFF
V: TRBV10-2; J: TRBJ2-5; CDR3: CASAPMIDEETQYF
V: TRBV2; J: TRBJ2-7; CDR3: CASITGWVEQYF
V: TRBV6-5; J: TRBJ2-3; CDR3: CASRTVGDTQYF
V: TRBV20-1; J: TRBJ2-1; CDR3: CSALQGEHEQFF
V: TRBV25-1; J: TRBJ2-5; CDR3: CASSEFGLETQYF
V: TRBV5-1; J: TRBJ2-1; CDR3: CASSSNRGSGSYNEQFF
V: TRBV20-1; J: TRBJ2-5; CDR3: CSARHFQETQYF
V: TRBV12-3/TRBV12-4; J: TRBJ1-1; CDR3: CASSLAPGMNTEAFF
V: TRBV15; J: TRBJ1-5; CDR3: CATSRDWTGTQPQHF
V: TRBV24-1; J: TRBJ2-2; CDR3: CATSDKLADTGELFF
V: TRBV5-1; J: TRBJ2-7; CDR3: CASSPETGFGGEQYF